The TCR beta chain described here comes from a study of blood T cell repertoires in COVID-19. Germline CDR1 and CDR2: MDHEN and SYDVKM. The trim removed 8 bases at V and 0 bases at J, leaving 14 bases unmatched. The CDR3 totals 17 residues. Libraries were prepared by immunoSEQ multiplex PCR; TCRdb keeps only in-frame clonotypes and omits some of them. The table has roughly 66,000 clones, 65% to 85% seen once; the top ten hold under 5%. The sequence came from a woman aged 55 to 70 with acute or convalescent COVID-19. The chain combines TRBV28 with TRBJ1-1, with 8 bases lining up with TRBD1. What was sequenced was peripheral blood. CDR3 bases: TGTGCCAGCGGTATCCCAGGGGGCGCTGGGATGAACACTGAAGCTTTCTTT. This gives the protein CASGIPGGAGMNTEAFF.